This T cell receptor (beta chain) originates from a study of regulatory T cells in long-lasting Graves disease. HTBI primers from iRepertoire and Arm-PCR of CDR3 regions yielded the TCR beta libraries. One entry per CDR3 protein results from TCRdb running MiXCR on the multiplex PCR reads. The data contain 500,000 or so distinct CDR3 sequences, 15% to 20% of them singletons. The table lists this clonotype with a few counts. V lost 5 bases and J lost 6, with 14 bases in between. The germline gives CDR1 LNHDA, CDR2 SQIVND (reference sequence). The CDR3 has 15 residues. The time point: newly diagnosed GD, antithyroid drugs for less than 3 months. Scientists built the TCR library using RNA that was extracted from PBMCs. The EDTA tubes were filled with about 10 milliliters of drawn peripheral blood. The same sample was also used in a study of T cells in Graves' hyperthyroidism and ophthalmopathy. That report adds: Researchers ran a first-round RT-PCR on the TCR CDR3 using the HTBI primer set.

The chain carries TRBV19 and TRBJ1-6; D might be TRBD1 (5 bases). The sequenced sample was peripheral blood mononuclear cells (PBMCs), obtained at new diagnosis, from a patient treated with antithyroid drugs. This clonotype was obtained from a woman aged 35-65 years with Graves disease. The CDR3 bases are TGTGCCAGTAGTTTTCCCGGGACGGTTAATTCACCCCTCCACTTT. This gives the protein CASSFPGTVNSPLHF. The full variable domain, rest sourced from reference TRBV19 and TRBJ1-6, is DGGITQSPKYLFRKEGQNVTLSCEQNLNHDAMYWYRQDPGQGLRLIYYSQIVNDFQKGDIAEGYSVSREKKESFPLTVTSAQKNPTAFYLCASSFPGTVNSPLHFGNGTRLTVT.